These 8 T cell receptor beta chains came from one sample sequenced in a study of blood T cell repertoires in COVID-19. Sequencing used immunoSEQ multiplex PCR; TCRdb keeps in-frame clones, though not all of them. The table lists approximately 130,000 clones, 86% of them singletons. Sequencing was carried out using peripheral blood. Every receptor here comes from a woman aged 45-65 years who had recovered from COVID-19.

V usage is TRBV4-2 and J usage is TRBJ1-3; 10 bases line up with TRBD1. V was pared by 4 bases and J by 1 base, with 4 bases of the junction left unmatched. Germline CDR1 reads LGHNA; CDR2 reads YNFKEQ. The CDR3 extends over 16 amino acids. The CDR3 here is CASSPGQGESGNTIYF. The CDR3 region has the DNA TGTGCCAGCAGCCCAGGACAGGGGGAGTCTGGAAACACCATATATTTT.

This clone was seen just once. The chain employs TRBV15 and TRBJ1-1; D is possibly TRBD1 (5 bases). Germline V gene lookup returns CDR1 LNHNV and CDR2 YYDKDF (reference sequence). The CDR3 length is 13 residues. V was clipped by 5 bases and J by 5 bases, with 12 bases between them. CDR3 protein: CATSPRRVTEAFF. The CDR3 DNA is TGTGCCACCAGCCCTCGCAGGGTGACTGAAGCTTTCTTT.

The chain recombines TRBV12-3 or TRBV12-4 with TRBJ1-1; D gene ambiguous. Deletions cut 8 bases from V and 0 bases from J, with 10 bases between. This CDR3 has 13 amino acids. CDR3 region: CASGREMNTEAFF. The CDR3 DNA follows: TGTGCCAGCGGGAGGGAAATGAACACTGAAGCTTTCTTT.

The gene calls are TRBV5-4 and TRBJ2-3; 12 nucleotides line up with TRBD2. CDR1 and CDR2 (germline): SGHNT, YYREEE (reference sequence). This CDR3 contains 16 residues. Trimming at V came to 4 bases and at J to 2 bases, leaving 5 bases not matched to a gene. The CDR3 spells CASSRGLAGTTDTQYF. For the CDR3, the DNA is TGTGCCAGCAGCCGAGGACTAGCGGGAACCACAGATACGCAGTATTTT.

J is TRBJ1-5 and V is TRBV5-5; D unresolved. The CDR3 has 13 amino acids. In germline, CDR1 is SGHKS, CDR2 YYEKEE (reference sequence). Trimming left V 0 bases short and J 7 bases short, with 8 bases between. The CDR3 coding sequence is TGTGCCAGCAGCTTGGCCAGGAACCAGCCCCAGCATTTT. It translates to CASSLARNQPQHF.

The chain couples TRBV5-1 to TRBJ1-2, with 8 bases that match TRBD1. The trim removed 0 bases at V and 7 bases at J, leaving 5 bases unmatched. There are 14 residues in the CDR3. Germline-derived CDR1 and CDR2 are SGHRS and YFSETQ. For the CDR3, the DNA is TGCGCCAGCAGCTTGGACAGGGGGAGGGGTGGCTACACCTTC. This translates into CASSLDRGRGGYTF.

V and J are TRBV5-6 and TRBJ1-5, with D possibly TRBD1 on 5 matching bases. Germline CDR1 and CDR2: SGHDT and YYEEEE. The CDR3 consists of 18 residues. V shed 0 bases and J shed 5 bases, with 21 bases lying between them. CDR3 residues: CASSLGGPGTRGDQPQHF. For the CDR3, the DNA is TGTGCCAGCAGCTTGGGGGGTCCGGGGACTCGGGGCGATCAGCCCCAGCATTTT.

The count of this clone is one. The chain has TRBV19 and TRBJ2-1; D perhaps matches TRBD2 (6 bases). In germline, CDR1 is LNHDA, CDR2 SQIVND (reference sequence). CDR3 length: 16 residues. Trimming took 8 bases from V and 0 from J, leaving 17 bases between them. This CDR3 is CASRPSGGISYNEQFF. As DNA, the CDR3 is TGTGCCAGTCGACCCTCTGGCGGGATCTCCTACAATGAGCAGTTCTTC.